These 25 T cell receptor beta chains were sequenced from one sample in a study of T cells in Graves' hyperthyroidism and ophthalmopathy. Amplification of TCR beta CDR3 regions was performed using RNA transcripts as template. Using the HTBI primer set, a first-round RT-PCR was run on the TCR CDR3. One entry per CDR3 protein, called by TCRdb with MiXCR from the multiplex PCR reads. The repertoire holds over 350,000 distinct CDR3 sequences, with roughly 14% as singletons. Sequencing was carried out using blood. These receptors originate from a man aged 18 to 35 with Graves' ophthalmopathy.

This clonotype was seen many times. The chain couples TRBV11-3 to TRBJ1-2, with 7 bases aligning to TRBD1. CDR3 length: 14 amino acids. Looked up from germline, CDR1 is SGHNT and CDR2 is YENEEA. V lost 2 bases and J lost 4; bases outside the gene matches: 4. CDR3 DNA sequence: TGTGCCAGCAGCTTAACAGGGGACCTCTATGGCTACACCTTC. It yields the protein CASSLTGDLYGYTF.

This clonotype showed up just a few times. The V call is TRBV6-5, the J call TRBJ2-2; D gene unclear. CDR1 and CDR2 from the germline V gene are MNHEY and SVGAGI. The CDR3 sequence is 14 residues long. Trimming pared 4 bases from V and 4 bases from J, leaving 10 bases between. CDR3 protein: CASSSQHLTGELFF. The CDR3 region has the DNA TGTGCCAGCAGTTCTCAGCACCTCACCGGGGAGCTGTTTTTT.

CDR3 nucleotide sequence: TGTGCCAGCAGTGAAGAGTCTAGCGGGTCCTACAATGAGCAGTTCTTC. It specifies CASSEESSGSYNEQFF. This sequence joins TRBV28 and TRBJ2-1, with 8 nucleotides matching TRBD2. The CDR3 sequence is 16 residues long. Germline-derived CDR1 and CDR2 are MDHEN and SYDVKM. V shed 5 bases, J shed 1 base, and the junction held 7 bases outside the gene matches.

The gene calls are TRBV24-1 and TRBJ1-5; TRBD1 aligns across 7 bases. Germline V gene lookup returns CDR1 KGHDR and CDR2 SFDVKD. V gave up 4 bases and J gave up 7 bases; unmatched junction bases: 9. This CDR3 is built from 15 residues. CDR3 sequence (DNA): TGTGCCACCAGTGAATTTAGGGGGCTCAGACAGCCCCAGCATTTT. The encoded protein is CATSEFRGLRQPQHF.

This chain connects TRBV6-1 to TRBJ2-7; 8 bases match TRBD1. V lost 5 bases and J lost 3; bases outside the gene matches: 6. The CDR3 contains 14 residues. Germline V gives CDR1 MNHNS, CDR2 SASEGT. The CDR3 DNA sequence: TGTGCCAGCAGTACGACAGGGGTGGTCTACGAGCAGTACTTC. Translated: CASSTTGVVYEQYF.

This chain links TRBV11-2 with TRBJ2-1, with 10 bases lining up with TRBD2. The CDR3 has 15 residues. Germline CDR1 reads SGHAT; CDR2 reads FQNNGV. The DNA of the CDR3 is TGTTCGAGCAGCTTAGCCGAGCGGGGGGGCAATGAGCAGTTCTTC. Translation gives CSSSLAERGGNEQFF.

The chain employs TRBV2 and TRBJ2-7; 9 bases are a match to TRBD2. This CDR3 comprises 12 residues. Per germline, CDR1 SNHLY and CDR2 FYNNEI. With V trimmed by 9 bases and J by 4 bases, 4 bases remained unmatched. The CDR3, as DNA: TGTGCCAGTACTAGCGGGCGTTACGAGCAGTACTTC. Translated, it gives CASTSGRYEQYF. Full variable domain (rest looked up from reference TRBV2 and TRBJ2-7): EPEVTQTPSHQVTQMGQEVILRCVPISNHLYFYWYRQILGQKVEFLVSFYNNEISEKSEIFDDQFSVERPDGSNFTLKIRSTKLEDSAMYFCASTSGRYEQYFGPGTRLTVT.

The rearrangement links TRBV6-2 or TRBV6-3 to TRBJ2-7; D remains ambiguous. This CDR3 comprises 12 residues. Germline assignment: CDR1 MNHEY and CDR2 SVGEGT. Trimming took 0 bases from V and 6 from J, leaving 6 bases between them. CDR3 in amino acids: CASSYSAGEQYF. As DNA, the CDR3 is TGTGCCAGCAGTTACTCCGCAGGCGAGCAGTACTTC.

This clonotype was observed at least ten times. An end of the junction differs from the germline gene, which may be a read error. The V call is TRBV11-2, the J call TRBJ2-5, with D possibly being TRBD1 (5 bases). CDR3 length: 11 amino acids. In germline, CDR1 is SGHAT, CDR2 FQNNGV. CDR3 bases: TGTGCCAGCATCTGGCTTGAAGGACAAAACTTC. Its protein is CASIWLEGQNF.

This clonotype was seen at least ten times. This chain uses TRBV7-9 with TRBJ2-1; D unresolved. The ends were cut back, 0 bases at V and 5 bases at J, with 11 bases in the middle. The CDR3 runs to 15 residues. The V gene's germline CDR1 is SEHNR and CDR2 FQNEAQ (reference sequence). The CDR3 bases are TGTGCCAGCAGCTTAGCAACCACACAAAACAATGAGCAGTTCTTC. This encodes CASSLATTQNNEQFF.

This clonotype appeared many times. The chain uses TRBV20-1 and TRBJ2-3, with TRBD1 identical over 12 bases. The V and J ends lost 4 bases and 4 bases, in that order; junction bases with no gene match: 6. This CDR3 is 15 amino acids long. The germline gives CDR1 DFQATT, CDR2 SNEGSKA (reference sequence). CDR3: CSAIPGTGGADTQYF. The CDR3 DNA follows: TGCAGTGCTATCCCCGGGACAGGGGGCGCAGATACGCAGTATTTT.

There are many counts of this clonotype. CDR3 loop: CASSRQGEDQPQHF. As DNA, the CDR3 is TGTGCCAGCAGCCGGCAGGGGGAGGATCAGCCCCAGCATTTT. The chain joins TRBV16 to TRBJ1-5, with 7 bases aligning to TRBD1. This CDR3 region has 14 residues. The germline V gene has CDR1 KGHSY and CDR2 FQNENV. After removal of 4 bases from V and 5 bases from J, the junction contained 5 bases not matched to a gene.

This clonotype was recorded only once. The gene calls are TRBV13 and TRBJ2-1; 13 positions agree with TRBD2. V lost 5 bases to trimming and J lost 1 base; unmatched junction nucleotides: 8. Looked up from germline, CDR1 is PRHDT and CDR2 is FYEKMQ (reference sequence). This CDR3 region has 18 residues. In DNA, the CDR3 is TGTGCCAGCAGCAAGACTAGCGGGAGGCGCCCGTCCTACAATGAGCAGTTCTTC. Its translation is CASSKTSGRRPSYNEQFF.

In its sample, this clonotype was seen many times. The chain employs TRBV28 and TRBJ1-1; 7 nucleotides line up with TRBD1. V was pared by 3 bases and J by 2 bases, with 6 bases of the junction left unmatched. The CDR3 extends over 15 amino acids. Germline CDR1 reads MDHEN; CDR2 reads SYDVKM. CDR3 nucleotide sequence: TGTGCCAGCAGTTTTGGGACAGAGTTTAACACTGAAGCTTTCTTT. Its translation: CASSFGTEFNTEAFF.

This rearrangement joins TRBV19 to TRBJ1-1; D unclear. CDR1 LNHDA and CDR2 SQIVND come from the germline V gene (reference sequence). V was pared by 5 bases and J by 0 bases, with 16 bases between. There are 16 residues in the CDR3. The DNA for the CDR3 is TGTGCCAGTAGTCCCCAAACCGGTGGGTTGAACACTGAAGCTTTCTTT. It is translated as CASSPQTGGLNTEAFF.

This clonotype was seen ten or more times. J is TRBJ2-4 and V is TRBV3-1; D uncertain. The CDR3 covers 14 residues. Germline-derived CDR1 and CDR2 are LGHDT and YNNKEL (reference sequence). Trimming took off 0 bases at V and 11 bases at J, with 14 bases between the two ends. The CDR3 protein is CASSQEAGYKVQYF. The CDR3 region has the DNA TGTGCCAGCAGCCAAGAGGCAGGTTACAAGGTTCAGTACTTC.

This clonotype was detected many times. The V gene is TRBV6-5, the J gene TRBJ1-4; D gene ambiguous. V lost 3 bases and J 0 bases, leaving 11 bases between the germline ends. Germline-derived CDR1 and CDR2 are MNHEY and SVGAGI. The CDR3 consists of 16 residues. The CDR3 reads CASSYVAYPTNEKLFF. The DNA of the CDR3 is TGTGCCAGCAGTTATGTTGCGTATCCAACTAATGAAAAACTGTTTTTT.

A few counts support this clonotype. In DNA, the CDR3 is TGTGCCATCAGTGATTATAACTCCTACGAGCAGTACTTC. Protein: CAISDYNSYEQYF. The chain employs TRBV10-3 and TRBJ2-7; D gene ambiguous. Trimming took 3 bases from V and 0 from J, leaving 6 bases between them. The CDR3 totals 13 residues. Germline values: CDR1 ENHRY, CDR2 SYGVKD.

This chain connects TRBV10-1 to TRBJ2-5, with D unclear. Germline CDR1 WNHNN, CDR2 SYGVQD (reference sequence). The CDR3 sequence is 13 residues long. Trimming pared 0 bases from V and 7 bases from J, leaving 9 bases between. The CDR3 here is CASSESWVGTQYF. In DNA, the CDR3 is TGCGCCAGCAGTGAGTCTTGGGTTGGGACCCAGTACTTC.

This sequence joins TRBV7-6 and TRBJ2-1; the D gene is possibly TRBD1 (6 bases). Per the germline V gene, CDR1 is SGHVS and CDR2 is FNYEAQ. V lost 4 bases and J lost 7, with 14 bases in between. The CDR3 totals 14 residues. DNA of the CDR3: TGTGCCAGCAGCTCCCCGTTCAGGGGAAATGAGCAGTTCTTC. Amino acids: CASSSPFRGNEQFF.

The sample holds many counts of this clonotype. CDR3 DNA sequence: TGTGCCAGCAGCCTCCCGACCGGGACTAGCGTCGCAGATACGCAGTATTTT. Translating gives CASSLPTGTSVADTQYF. The chain links TRBV7-2 to TRBJ2-3, with 10 bases that match TRBD2. Germline CDR1 reads SGHTA; CDR2 reads FQGNSA. V lost 5 bases to trimming and J lost 4 bases; unmatched junction nucleotides: 12. This CDR3 spans 17 amino acids.

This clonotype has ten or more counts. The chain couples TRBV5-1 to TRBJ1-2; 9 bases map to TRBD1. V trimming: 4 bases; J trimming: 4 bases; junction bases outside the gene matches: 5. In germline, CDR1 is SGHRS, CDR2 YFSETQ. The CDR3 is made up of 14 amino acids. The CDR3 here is CASSGGQGPYGYTF. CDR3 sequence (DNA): TGCGCCAGCAGCGGCGGACAGGGGCCCTATGGCTACACCTTC.

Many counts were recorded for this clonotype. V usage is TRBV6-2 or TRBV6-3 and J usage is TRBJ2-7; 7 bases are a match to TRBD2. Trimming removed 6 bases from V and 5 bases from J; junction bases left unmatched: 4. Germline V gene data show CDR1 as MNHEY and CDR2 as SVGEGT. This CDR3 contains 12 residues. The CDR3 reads CASSHGGDEQYF. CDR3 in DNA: TGTGCCAGCAGCCATGGGGGGGACGAGCAGTACTTC.

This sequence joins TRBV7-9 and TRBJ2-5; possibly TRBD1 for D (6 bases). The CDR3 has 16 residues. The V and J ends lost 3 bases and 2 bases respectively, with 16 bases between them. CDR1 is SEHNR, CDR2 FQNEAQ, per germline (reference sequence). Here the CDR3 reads CASSLLQGRGQETQYF. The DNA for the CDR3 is TGTGCCAGCAGCTTGCTGCAGGGGCGCGGTCAAGAGACCCAGTACTTC.

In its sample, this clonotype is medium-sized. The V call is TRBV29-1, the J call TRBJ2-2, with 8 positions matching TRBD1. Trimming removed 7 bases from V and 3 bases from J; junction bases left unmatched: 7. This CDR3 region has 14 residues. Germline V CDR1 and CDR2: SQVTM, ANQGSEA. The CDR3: CSARGQGDTGELFF. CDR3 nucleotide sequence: TGCAGCGCGAGAGGACAGGGAGACACCGGGGAGCTGTTTTTT.